The clone carrying this T cell receptor beta chain appeared a single time. This same CDR3 is encoded by further DNA sequences in the sample. The source of the sample is a study of cytomegalovirus exposure and HLA in healthy donors. It was with 60 Vbeta and 13 Jbeta primers that the PCR ran. Sequencing was performed with immunoSEQ multiplex PCR; in TCRdb, only in-frame clones are kept and a portion is missing. The repertoire consists of 150,000 to 200,000 clones, with over 75% occurring once and the leading ten covering about 14%. Germline V lookup: CDR1 SGHTA, CDR2 FQGTGA. CDR3 length: 13 residues. V dropped 5 bases and J dropped 4 bases, with 8 bases sitting between them.

This sequence was found in a man in his forties or fifties in good health and CMV-seropositive. Sample: PBMCs. V is TRBV7-3 and J is TRBJ2-2; no firm D call. The CDR3 reads CASSLTGTGELFF. CDR3 DNA sequence: TGTGCCAGCAGCCTCACCGGCACCGGGGAGCTGTTTTTT. Looking up the rest from reference TRBV7-3 and TRBJ2-2 gives the full variable domain: GAGVSQTPSNKVTEKGKYVELRCDPISGHTALYWYRQSLGQGPEFLIYFQGTGAADDSGLPNDRFFAVRPEGSVSTLKIQRTERGDSAVYLCASSLTGTGELFFGEGSRLTVL.